Included here is one TCR beta chain sequence, with context. It has no known antigen specificity. Nothing much larger sits one base from this clone, and base qualities are not available. These data belong to a study of OX40 agonist ivuxolimab in advanced cancers. As for the study more broadly: Ivuxolimab, which targeted the costimulatory receptor OX40 (CD134), was an agonistic, fully human IgG2 monoclonal antibody. Of the approximately 54 patients in dose escalation, 19 had hepatocellular carcinoma, roughly 15 had melanoma, 9 had renal cell carcinoma and 9 had head and neck cancer. A male proportion of roughly 80% and a mean age of approximately 60 years, ranging from 23 to 79, were recorded for the dose-escalation cohort. Three dose-escalation patients achieved partial responses, one with hepatocellular carcinoma and two with cutaneous melanoma. The purpose of peripheral TCRbeta sequencing was to test whether ivuxolimab changed TCR sequence diversity and led to clonal T-cell expansion. Prior anti-PD-1, anti-PD-L1 or anti-CTLA-4 therapy was permitted, and approximately 42% of dose-escalation patients had received checkpoint inhibitors. The paper covers the monotherapy dose-escalation part of the phase I ivuxolimab trial, which included N ≈ 50 patients. Intravenous ivuxolimab was administered to patients every 2 weeks at six dose levels: 0.01, 0.1, 0.3, 1.5, 3 and 10 mg/kg. On the study overall, not on this receptor specifically: In the 0.1-3.0 mg/kg groups, partial responders had among the lowest normalized peripheral clonal expansion, particularly in CD8+ T cells. After ivuxolimab, more expanded clones were found on average in CD8+ T cells than in CD4+ T cells. Which antigens the clonally expanded peripheral T cells were specific for was not determined. Low levels of normalized T-cell clonal expansion were also seen in some patients who did not respond. Clonal expansion of both CD4+ and CD8+ blood T cells was observed from baseline to week 6 at doses 0.1 to 3.0 mg/kg.

For sequencing of the TCRbeta CDR3 region, genomic DNA was extracted from the sorted cells. TCRbeta CDR3 regions were sequenced using the immunoSEQ Assay. Imported from immuneACCESS, the table was reduced by TCRdb to in-frame sequences with V and J called. These copies leave out some clones; in studies compared against another copy, an unresolved V gene accounts for under half, and the cause of the remainder is not known. In this sample the table shows about 90,000 clones, around 87% of which occur a single time. Around 0.16% of the sample is taken by the ten largest. Trimming removed 6 bases from V and 1 base from J, leaving 17 bases between the germline ends. The CDR3 sequence holds 16 residues, the cysteine and phenylalanine included. CDR3 DNA is the only sequence kept; it has 48 bases, read in frame from the first base. Reading the germline V gene (reference sequence) gives CDR1 MNHNY and CDR2 SVGAGI.

The trial excluded patients who had a history of autoimmune disease or who were on systemic immunosuppression. Peripheral blood for TCR sequencing was collected from all dose cohorts at baseline, on cycle 4 day 1, and on cycle 7 day 1. The samples were taken from a phase I, first-in-human, multicenter, open-label dose-escalation trial of ivuxolimab. Adults with locally advanced or metastatic melanoma, renal cell carcinoma, hepatocellular carcinoma or head and neck squamous cell carcinoma were enrolled in the trial. Before TCR sequencing, CD4+ T cells and CD8+ T cells from peripheral blood were sorted into separate populations.

The rearranged segments are TRBV6-6 and TRBJ2-3, and the D gene may be TRBD1, 6 bases matching. Material: CD4+ or CD8+ T cells sorted from blood, obtained in a trial of the OX40 agonist ivuxolimab. The sequence came from an adult with an advanced solid tumor such as melanoma, head and neck, liver or kidney cancer. The nucleotide sequence is TGTGCCAGCAGACAGACCCGGACAGCACGCACAGATACGCAGTATTTT. It translates to CASRQTRTARTDTQYF.